This TCR beta chain derives from a study of monozygotic twins with inflammatory bowel disease. The study, taken as a whole, reports: Fewer clonotypes were shared with others by IBD patients than by healthy twins, especially with disease activity. For repertoire similarity, concordant twins did not differ from discordant twins, possibly because power was limited.

Total RNA, at roughly 3,400 ng, went into every TCR library. Molecular identifiers with 6-nucleotide sample barcodes were added during cDNA synthesis via template switching. After re-calling the 5' RACE reads, TCRdb lists one entry per CDR3 protein, DNA absent. This specimen shows around 450,000 distinct CDR3 sequences; the ten leading clones hold around 2.4%. As to this clonotype: Its specificity is not known.

This TCR was recovered from a human donor with ulcerative colitis or Crohn's disease, or a healthy co-twin of an affected twin (not recorded which). Sequences were obtained from blood.

CDR3 sequence: CASSPRQQVANEQFF. The V gene is TRBV18, the J gene TRBJ2-1; TCRdb calls TRBD1, which cannot be checked without DNA. There are 15 residues in the CDR3. In germline, CDR1 is KGHSH, CDR2 LQKENI.